This T cell receptor (beta chain) stems from a study of identical twins (dated by TCRdb to about 2016). Regarding the study in general: TCR alpha and beta repertoires from monozygotic twins, unrelated adults of various ages and cord blood were deep-sequenced to test whether fetal clonotypes persist. Replicate twin experiments were performed at different times using different library preparation protocols to rule out contamination. Paper-wide results and their limitations: Zero-insertion analyses could be partly confounded by invariant T cells such as MAIT and iNKT, although diverse VJ usage argued against such confounding for most clonotypes. Abundant cord blood beta clonotypes carried fewer insertions; young adult naive repertoires showed a weaker similar trend, while memory repertoires showed none. Out-of-frame TCR alpha sequences shared between twins showed an excess of low generation-probability sequences compared with coincidental sharing between unrelated individuals. Excess twin sharing in beta out-of-frame sequences was weaker because fewer shared sequences lowered the signal-to-noise ratio. Out-of-frame TCR alpha sharing in monozygotic twins was systematically underestimated by recombination models, whereas sharing between unrelated individuals was in agreement with the recombination models. Because the same donors could not be followed over many years, the conclusions depended on cross-sectional statistical analysis.

Every donor was a healthy Caucasian. Miltenyi CD45RO+ enrichment and human naive T-cell isolation kits were used to isolate memory (CD45RO+) and naive T cells from PBMC. This clonotype appeared a few times. Its antigen remains unidentified. Base qualities are not provided; no much larger clone lies one nucleotide away. The library was generated by 5' RACE. Sequenced on an Illumina HiSeq 2000. A universal primer binding site was introduced by template switching, and a unique molecular identifier was present in the final cDNA, enabling accurate counting of TCR cDNA molecules. Specific primers in the conserved constant-segment region were used to synthesize first-strand cDNA for the TCR alpha and beta chains. To control for contamination, each cDNA library was double barcoded with a SMART-Mk sample barcode plus Illumina barcodes. TruSeq adapter sequences and Illumina sample barcodes were added in two successive PCR steps. TCR alpha and beta cDNA libraries were sequenced on the Illumina HiSeq platform with custom primers. Processing in the source paper ran as follows. Unique molecular identifiers were extracted from raw reads with MiGEC, and CDR3 positions were determined with MiXCR. Recombination models were inferred per individual with the repgenHMM and IGoR tools using an EM algorithm. The analysis of shared clonotypes was done with the tcR package in R, with sharing normalized by the product of cloneset sizes. Out-of-frame nonproductive sequences were analyzed to study raw recombination free of thymic and clonal selection effects. TCRdb took the public reads, trimmed them with fastp at Q25, ran MiXCR for clone calling and kept in-frame beta chains. Rows matching on CDR3 protein sequence are summarized as one entry with the most common DNA and genes. For this entry, the V and J calls and clone size follow TCRdb and not the study's own pipeline. A total of some 260,000 distinct CDR3 sequences appear in this sample, around an eighth of them only once. In total, the top ten clones hold approximately 8.8% of the sample.

Taken from cysteine to phenylalanine, the CDR3 has 15 residues. The DNA shown is the 45-base CDR3, in frame from base 1. V loses 5 bases of germline sequence and J loses 0 bases, and the interval between the two ends is 11 bases. For CDR1 and CDR2, the germline V gene (reference sequence) lists MNHEY and SMNVEV. The TCR comes from a woman between 18 and 29 years old in good health. Recombination connected TRBV27 to TRBJ1-3, with the identity of the D gene unclear. Sequenced input: memory (CD45RO+) T cells sorted from blood. The cell subset or site tag for this specimen amounts to: CD45RO+ enriched T cells. The DNA is TGTGCCAGCAGTCCGGGATGGACCTCTGGAAACACCATATATTTT. Its product reads: CASSPGWTSGNTIYF.